The 19 T cell receptor beta chains reported below all come from one sample, sequenced in a study of Graves' ophthalmopathy and Graves' hyperthyroidism. Amplifying from RNA transcripts, the study obtained TCR beta CDR3 regions. An opening RT-PCR round employed HTBI primers and preceded a second-round multiplex PCR. TCRdb itself ran the multiplex PCR reads through MiXCR, one entry per CDR3 protein. The sample consists of over a million distinct CDR3 sequences, roughly 35% of them appearing once. Sequencing was done on a sample of peripheral blood or thyroid tissue (not recorded which). These receptor sequences come from an adult man with Graves' hyperthyroidism.

The chain couples TRBV15 to TRBJ1-2, with no clear D. Germline V lookup: CDR1 LNHNV, CDR2 YYDKDF (reference sequence). This CDR3 region has 16 residues. Trimming cost V 3 bases and J 4 bases, with 18 bases left between them. The CDR3 loop is CATSSLYQAPGYGYTF. The CDR3 DNA follows: TGTGCCACCAGCAGTTTGTATCAGGCCCCAGGCTATGGCTACACCTTC. Supplemented by reference TRBV15 and TRBJ1-2, the full variable domain reads DAMVIQNPRYQVTQFGKPVTLSCSQTLNHNVMYWYQQKSSQAPKLLFHYYDKDFNNEADTPDNFQSRRPNTSFCFLDIRSPGLGDTAMYLCATSSLYQAPGYGYTFGSGTRLTVV.

Notes on this clonotype: One end of the junction fails to match germline, which may point to a read error. The chain recombines TRBV10-3 with TRBJ1-5; 7 bases align to TRBD1. CDR1 ENHRY and CDR2 SYGVKD come from the germline V gene. CDR3 length equals 17 residues. The CDR3 coding sequence is TGTGCCAGCAGTTCCCTTTGGACAGGTGAGCCCAGTCAGCCCCAGCATTTT. Translating it yields CASSSLWTGEPSQPQHF.

The chain couples TRBV5-4 to TRBJ2-7; D may correspond to TRBD1 or TRBD2 (6 bases each). This CDR3 region has 15 residues. The germline gives CDR1 SGHNT, CDR2 YYREEE (reference sequence). V was cut by 6 bases and J by 2 bases, with 18 bases left in between. Here the CDR3 reads CASTIRRGNAYEQYF. CDR3 nucleotides: TGTGCCAGCACCATTCGGAGGGGGAATGCCTACGAGCAGTACTTC.

This rearrangement joins TRBV5-1 to TRBJ2-2; 7 nucleotides align to TRBD2. CDR3 length: 17 residues. Germline V gene lookup returns CDR1 SGHRS and CDR2 YFSETQ. Trimming at V came to 4 bases and at J to 3 bases, leaving 12 bases not matched to a gene. The CDR3 bases are TGCGCCAGCAGCCCCCGAAGGATGCGGGGGTACACCGGGGAGCTGTTTTTT. Protein: CASSPRRMRGYTGELFF.

The V call is TRBV10-2, the J call TRBJ2-7; tentatively, D is TRBD1 (5 bases). The CDR3 runs 13 residues. In germline, CDR1 is WSHSY, CDR2 SAAADI. The V and J ends lost 3 bases and 5 bases respectively, with 11 bases between them. The CDR3 DNA follows: TGCGCCAGCAGTGACTCGACAGATAACGAGCAGTACTTC. It yields the protein CASSDSTDNEQYF.

The V call is TRBV10-3, the J call TRBJ2-2; D unresolved. Trimming left V 5 bases short and J 3 bases short, with 7 bases between. The CDR3 is 13 amino acids. From germline, CDR1 is ENHRY and CDR2 SYGVKD. The CDR3 spells CAISSTDTGELFF. The CDR3 DNA is TGTGCCATCAGTAGTACAGACACCGGGGAGCTGTTTTTT.

V is TRBV4-3 and J is TRBJ2-7, with D unresolved. This CDR3 has 16 amino acids. The germline gives CDR1 LGHNA, CDR2 YSLEER. V shed 3 bases and J shed 6 bases, with 21 bases lying between them. The CDR3 loop reads CASSQTDRKVPPEQYF. In nucleotides, the CDR3 is TGCGCCAGCAGCCAGACGGACCGGAAGGTCCCTCCCGAGCAGTACTTC.

This clonotype was detected only a few times. The chain joins TRBV6-5 to TRBJ1-2; 8 bases are shared with TRBD1. With V trimmed by 5 bases and J by 4 bases, 9 bases remained unmatched. This CDR3 has 15 residues. Germline V gives CDR1 MNHEY, CDR2 SVGAGI. The CDR3: CASSHGQGAIYGYTF. The CDR3 DNA is TGTGCCAGCAGTCACGGACAGGGAGCAATCTATGGCTACACCTTC.

The rearrangement joins TRBV10-3 to TRBJ2-4; D gene unclear. V gave up 4 bases and J gave up 4 bases, with 5 bases separating them. There are 12 residues in the CDR3. Germline V gene sequence: CDR1 ENHRY, CDR2 SYGVKD. CDR3 nucleotides: TGTGCCATCAGTGGTGCGAAAAACATTCAGTACTTC. Residues: CAISGAKNIQYF.

Comments on this clonotype: A clone one base away is much larger, so this may be a read error. The V call is TRBV7-9, the J call TRBJ2-6; 9 nucleotides line up with TRBD1. The CDR3 is 18 residues long. Germline CDR1 and CDR2: SEHNR and FQNEAQ (reference sequence). CDR3 residues: CASGFTPGQGSGANVLTF. The CDR3 region has the DNA TGTGCCAGCGGCTTTACACCGGGACAGGGATCCGGGGCCAACGTCCTGACTTTC.

In its sample, this clonotype was seen many times. The V and J genes are TRBV11-2 and TRBJ2-7; D ambiguous. CDR3 size: 15 residues. Trimming left V 5 bases short and J 3 bases short, with 17 bases between. In germline, CDR1 is SGHAT, CDR2 FQNNGV. The CDR3 protein is CASSPRVGVIYEQYF. In DNA form, the CDR3 reads TGTGCCAGCAGCCCTAGGGTTGGGGTCATCTACGAGCAGTACTTC.

This clonotype has at least ten counts. The V call is TRBV20-1, the J call TRBJ1-2, with 9 bases identical to TRBD1. CDR1 DFQATT and CDR2 SNEGSKA come from the germline V gene (reference sequence). Trimming cost V 4 bases and J 8 bases; bases outside gene matches: 11. The CDR3 runs to 14 residues. The DNA of the CDR3 is TGCAGTGCTATTAAGGGACAGGGAGGATGGGGCTACACCTTC. This gives the protein CSAIKGQGGWGYTF.

This clonotype was detected ten times or more. This chain links TRBV4-1 with TRBJ1-6; D not resolved. The CDR3 has 13 amino acids. V was clipped by 3 bases and J by 10 bases, with 10 bases between them. In germline, CDR1 is MGHRA, CDR2 YSYEKL. The CDR3 DNA is TGCGCCAGCAGCCACCCAGACGGCTCACCCCTCCACTTT. Translated: CASSHPDGSPLHF.

This chain uses TRBV7-2 with TRBJ2-6; 9 bases match TRBD1. CDR1 is SGHTA, CDR2 FQGNSA, per germline. Trimming cost V 6 bases and J 0 bases; bases outside gene matches: 3. The CDR3 spans 16 residues. This CDR3 is CASSPQGASGANVLTF. CDR3 in DNA: TGTGCCAGCAGTCCACAGGGGGCCTCTGGGGCCAACGTCCTGACTTTC.

CDR3 in amino acids: CSFSRGRYEQYF. The DNA for the CDR3 is TGCAGCTTCTCTAGGGGGAGGTACGAGCAGTACTTC. The chain recombines TRBV29-1 with TRBJ2-7, with D perhaps given as TRBD1 or TRBD2 (6 bases each). The CDR3 consists of 12 residues. Germline CDR1 is SQVTM and CDR2 is ANQGSEA. V dropped 8 bases and J dropped 4 bases, with 15 bases sitting between them.

There are a few counts of this clonotype. The CDR3, as DNA: TGCGCCAGCAGCCACGAACTAGCCGGGGAGCTGTTTTTT. Its translation is CASSHELAGELFF. The chain has TRBV4-3 and TRBJ2-2; perhaps TRBD2 as D (5 bases). This CDR3 is 13 amino acids long. Germline-derived CDR1 and CDR2 are LGHNA and YSLEER. The ends were cut back, 3 bases at V and 6 bases at J, with 8 bases in the middle.

The J gene is TRBJ2-7, the V gene TRBV29-1, with 14 bases aligning to TRBD2. With the DNA end fitting TRBJ2-1 better, the J assignment may be wrong. Germline V gene sequence: CDR1 SQVTM, CDR2 ANQGSEA. The CDR3 contains 13 residues. CDR3 nucleotide sequence: TGCAGCGCAGGGACTAGCGGGGGAAATGAGCAGTTCTTC. This encodes CSAGTSGGNEQFF.

The V call is TRBV20-1, the J call TRBJ2-7; 9 positions agree with TRBD2. J gave up 3 bases and V 3 bases, and 3 bases lay outside the gene matches. This CDR3 is built from 13 residues. The germline CDR1 and CDR2 sequences are DFQATT and SNEGSKA (reference sequence). CDR3 sequence reads: CSASSSGVYEQYF. CDR3 sequence (DNA): TGCAGTGCTAGTTCTAGCGGGGTCTACGAGCAGTACTTC.

The V call is TRBV25-1, the J call TRBJ2-2; TRBD1 agrees at 7 bases. The ends lost 6 bases at V and 5 bases at J; junction bases unmatched: 12. Looked up from germline, CDR1 is MGHDK and CDR2 is SYGVNS. This CDR3 comprises 16 residues. CDR3 in DNA: TGTGCCAGCAGCTGGAAGACAGGGTTCGGAACCGGGGAGCTGTTTTTT. Its translation: CASSWKTGFGTGELFF.